The clone carrying this T cell receptor (beta chain) was observed many times. As yet, its antigen is unknown. Germline V gene sequence: CDR1 SEHNR, CDR2 FQNEAQ (reference sequence). The CDR3 covers 14 residues. The trim removed 4 bases at V and 7 bases at J, leaving 2 bases unmatched. TCRdb reprocessed the RACE reads via MiXCR and lists one record per CDR3 protein. The table records 110,000 to 150,000 distinct CDR3 sequences, 12% of them present only once. This sample was included in a study of human T cells and chemical hapten exposure. On the study more broadly: Enrolled patients were predominantly female and had alopecia areata, totalis or universalis. How much TCR each sample yielded varied, mostly because pooled library volumes differed slightly.

Study observations and caveats: Alopecia affecting every donor means their immune response may not match healthy people's. It was expanded TCRs that formed significantly more large CDR3 similarity clusters than controls did.

The time point: patch test 2, 6 weeks after DPC sensitization. Noted treatment: therapeutic diphenylcyclopropenone sensitization with weekly scalp DPC. This TCR came from a woman between 50 and 59 years old with alopecia areata. Some clones in this sample may be carry-over from other donors' samples. The sequencing used whole blood, collected in connection with sensitization to the hapten diphenylcyclopropenone (DPC). This chain joins TRBV7-9 and TRBJ1-6; 9 bases map to TRBD1. The chain's CDR3 is CASSSDRGNSPLHF. Written as DNA, the CDR3 is TGTGCCAGCAGCTCCGACAGGGGGAATTCACCCCTCCACTTT. The whole variable domain, filled in from reference TRBV7-9 and TRBJ1-6, reads DTGVSQNPRHKITKRGQNVTFRCDPISEHNRLYWYRQTLGQGPEFLTYFQNEAQLEKSRLLSDRFSAERPKGSFSTLEIQRTEQGDSAMYLCASSSDRGNSPLHFGNGTRLTVT.